This T cell receptor beta chain was obtained from a study of blood T cell repertoires in COVID-19 (TCRdb year 2020). Broadly, across the study: Samples from collaborators originated in the United States, Italy and Spain and spanned both the acute and convalescent phases of COVID-19. The prospective study material was composed of cDNA or gDNA derived from T cells, B-cell-depleted T cells, or PBMCs. The dataset comprised deeply sampled blood TCRbeta repertoires from subjects exposed to, actively infected with, or recovered from COVID-19. The repertoires were released in a freely available public database intended as a resource for research on the immune response to SARS-CoV-2. Samples were obtained from the ongoing ImmuneRACE study (first 160 participants) and from roughly 1,300 subjects provided by 6 global collaborators. A de-identified subject ID, COVID-19 status, age in years and sex were almost always included in the sample metadata. Where HLA class I and class II types were available, the types were taken from metadata supplied by the sample provider, not from assay-based typing.

Notes on this clone: Its antigen is unknown. One base away there is no much larger clone; base qualities are not given.

Counted from cysteine to phenylalanine, this CDR3 has 13 amino acids. Of the read, only the CDR3 DNA is kept; its 39 bases are in frame from base 1. CDR1 and CDR2, looked up from the germline V gene, are SGDLS and YYNGEE. Relative to germline, V is missing 3 bases and J is missing 5 bases, with 4 bases of the junction outside any gene match. The collaborating institutions used their own protocols to collect whole blood in K2EDTA tubes. For TCRbeta analysis, collaborators shipped samples as frozen whole blood, isolated PBMCs, or DNA extracted from either of those sample types. TCRbeta CDR3 regions were amplified from genomic DNA using the immunoSEQ Assay, a bias-controlled multiplex PCR. As for the authors' bioinformatics: Within the assay, amplification of reference gene primers was used to estimate how many nucleated cells each sample contained. To quantify the absolute abundance of each unique TCRbeta CDR3 rearrangement, sequence reads were collapsed and filtered. For each sample, productive Simpson clonality was calculated as the square root of Simpson's diversity index across productive rearrangements. Here the immuneACCESS table is served through TCRdb, limited to in-frame sequences with V and J called. Missing clones are a known gap in these copies; in checked studies unresolved V genes cover under half, and the rest lacks a known reason. The V and J calls and clone size are taken from that table; D and trimming were inferred from the DNA. The sample table holds tens of thousands of clones, of which around 90% were seen once. The ten largest clonotypes hold roughly 15% of the sample.

Results the study describes overall, beyond this receptor: The quantity of clinical and demographic metadata differed by source and by participant and was supplied without curation.

The sample taken for sequencing was peripheral blood. This TCR was sampled from a man of 80 years or more with acute or convalescent COVID-19. Recombination linked TRBV9 to TRBJ1-1; the central 7 bases match TRBD1. The bases read TGTGCCAGCAGCGGAGACAGGGTAACTGAAGCTTTCTTT. It encodes CASSGDRVTEAFF.